The 14 T cell receptor beta chains below all came from one sample that was sequenced in a study of PD-1 blockade in classical Hodgkin lymphoma. Every patient experienced relapse after autologous stem cell transplantation, and brentuximab vedotin exposure varied. Only in-frame clones appear in the TCRdb table, and some are missing; sequencing was by immunoSEQ multiplex PCR. The sample lists 95,000 to 120,000 clones; roughly nine tenths were seen once. The specimen comprised peripheral blood mononuclear cells (PBMCs), sampled before the second cycle of nivolumab. These receptor sequences come from a human donor with classical Hodgkin lymphoma.

This clone was observed a few times. The rearrangement uses TRBV29-1 and TRBJ1-5, with 8 bases fitting TRBD1. Germline loops: CDR1 SQVTM, CDR2 ANQGSEA. The CDR3 is 14 residues long. With 2 bases clipped from V and 1 base from J, the junction kept 1 base outside the gene matches. CDR3 bases: TGCAGCGTTGAAACAGGGGGGAGCAATCAGCCCCAGCATTTT. Its protein is CSVETGGSNQPQHF.

A note on this clone: The same CDR3 is also encoded by other DNA sequences in this sample. The V and J genes are TRBV6-5 and TRBJ1-4; D call uncertain. In germline, CDR1 is MNHEY, CDR2 SVGAGI. The CDR3 contains 12 residues. Trimming stripped 0 bases from V and 8 bases from J, with 4 bases between. CDR3 in DNA: TGTGCCAGCAGTTACTCGGGGGAAAAACTGTTTTTT. Its protein is CASSYSGEKLFF.

The V gene is TRBV5-6, the J gene TRBJ2-7; tentative D call: TRBD2 (6 bases). Germline V CDR1 and CDR2: SGHDT, YYEEEE. Trimming shortened V by 4 bases and J by 3 bases, and 11 bases separated the two germline ends. This CDR3 comprises 13 residues. CDR3 DNA sequence: TGTGCCAGCAGCCCGGGGGTTAGCTACGAGCAGTACTTC. It codes for CASSPGVSYEQYF.

This clone was detected once. The V call is TRBV18, the J call TRBJ1-4; 8 bases are a match to TRBD1. Trimming at V came to 6 bases and at J to 5 bases, leaving 8 bases not matched to a gene. Germline V CDR1 and CDR2: KGHSH, LQKENI. This CDR3 contains 15 residues. The CDR3 sequence is CASSPGTGLNEKLFF. The CDR3 DNA is TGTGCCAGCTCGCCCGGGACAGGCCTCAATGAAAAACTGTTTTTT. Complete variable domain (other parts from reference TRBV18 and TRBJ1-4): NAGVMQNPRHLVRRRGQEARLRCSPMKGHSHVYWYRQLPEEGLKFMVYLQKENIIDESGMPKERFSAEFPKEGPSILRIQQVVRGDSAAYFCASSPGTGLNEKLFFGSGTQLSVL.

The chain joins TRBV5-1 to TRBJ2-2; D is unresolved. With 0 bases removed from V and 0 bases from J, the gap between germline ends came to 9 bases. Germline CDR1 SGHRS, CDR2 YFSETQ. The CDR3 contains 16 residues. CDR3: CASSLVRVSNTGELFF. The CDR3 DNA is TGCGCCAGCAGCTTGGTCCGGGTTTCGAACACCGGGGAGCTGTTTTTT.

A few counts support this clone. J is TRBJ2-7 and V is TRBV9, with a possible D match to TRBD2 (5 bases). V was trimmed by 0 bases and J by 2 bases, leaving 12 bases between them. Germline V gene sequence: CDR1 SGDLS, CDR2 YYNGEE. This CDR3 region has 15 residues. CDR3 coding DNA: TGTGCCAGCAGCGTAGTCCCGGGGTCGCCCTACGAGCAGTACTTC. It yields the protein CASSVVPGSPYEQYF.

The V and J genes are TRBV2 and TRBJ1-3, with 9 nucleotides matching TRBD1. This CDR3 is built from 16 residues. Germline V gene data show CDR1 as SNHLY and CDR2 as FYNNEI. J lost 0 bases, V lost 6 bases, and 6 bases had no gene match. The CDR3 region is CASSWDRASSGNTIYF. As DNA, the CDR3 is TGTGCCAGCAGCTGGGACAGGGCAAGCTCTGGAAACACCATATATTTT.

The gene calls are TRBV15 and TRBJ2-5, with D maybe TRBD2 (6 bases). The V end was cut by 1 base, the J end by 5 bases, with 14 bases between. This CDR3 has 15 residues. In germline, CDR1 is LNHNV, CDR2 YYDKDF (reference sequence). CDR3 loop: CATSRVTGGVETQYF. The CDR3 DNA sequence: TGTGCCACCAGCAGAGTAACAGGAGGGGTGGAGACCCAGTACTTC. The whole variable domain, filled in from reference TRBV15 and TRBJ2-5, reads DAMVIQNPRYQVTQFGKPVTLSCSQTLNHNVMYWYQQKSSQAPKLLFHYYDKDFNNEADTPDNFQSRRPNTSFCFLDIRSPGLGDTAMYLCATSRVTGGVETQYFGPGTRLLVL.

The J gene is TRBJ2-3, the V gene TRBV4-3, with D uncertain. Trimming shortened V by 0 bases and J by 4 bases, and 8 bases separated the two germline ends. This CDR3 is 14 amino acids long. The germline V gene has CDR1 LGHNA and CDR2 YSLEER. CDR3 protein: CASSQESPPDTQYF. CDR3 DNA: TGCGCCAGCAGCCAAGAATCTCCACCAGATACGCAGTATTTT.

The V call is TRBV21-1, the J call TRBJ1-2. TRBV21-1 constitutes a pseudogene. The CDR3 has 14 residues. CDR3 nucleotides: TGTGCCAGCAGCAAAGTTTGTATCGGTGTGGGCTACACCTTC. Translated, it gives CASSKVCIGVGYTF.

This clone was counted once. The CDR3 is CASSQVSYEQYF. The CDR3 DNA is TGTGCCAGCAGCCAAGTTTCGTACGAGCAGTACTTC. The chain links TRBV14 to TRBJ2-7; D remains unclear. Trimming removed 1 base at V and 4 bases at J, with 5 bases between. This CDR3 spans 12 amino acids. CDR1 is SGHDN, CDR2 FVKESK, per germline. The whole variable domain, filled in from reference TRBV14 and TRBJ2-7, reads EAGVTQFPSHSVIEKGQTVTLRCDPISGHDNLYWYRRVMGKEIKFLLHFVKESKQDESGMPNNRFLAERTGGTYSTLKVQPAELEDSGVYFCASSQVSYEQYFGPGTRLTVT.

This chain connects TRBV11-3 to TRBJ2-7; TRBD2 agrees at 12 bases. V trimming: 2 bases; J trimming: 5 bases; junction bases outside the gene matches: 4. Germline V gene lookup returns CDR1 SGHNT and CDR2 YENEEA. The CDR3 has 15 amino acids. CDR3 coding DNA: TGTGCCAGCAGCTTAAGGACTAGCGGGACCCACGAGCAGTACTTC. It specifies CASSLRTSGTHEQYF.

The gene calls are TRBV9 and TRBJ2-6; no clear D. Germline lookup yields CDR1 SGDLS and CDR2 YYNGEE. The V end lost 2 bases, the J end lost 2 bases, and 2 bases lay between the germline ends. CDR3 length equals 13 residues. The CDR3 spells CASSVTGANVLTF. In nucleotides, the CDR3 is TGTGCCAGCAGCGTTACTGGGGCCAACGTCCTGACTTTC.

CDR3 sequence (DNA): TGTGCCAGCTCACCAGAGACAGGGGTACCTGGAAACACCATATATTTT. It is translated as CASSPETGVPGNTIYF. The chain combines TRBV18 with TRBJ1-3; TRBD1 matches 8 bases. This CDR3 is 16 amino acids long. From germline, CDR1 is KGHSH and CDR2 LQKENI. Trimming removed 2 bases from V and 2 bases from J; junction bases left unmatched: 5. Looking up the rest from reference TRBV18 and TRBJ1-3 gives the full variable domain: NAGVMQNPRHLVRRRGQEARLRCSPMKGHSHVYWYRQLPEEGLKFMVYLQKENIIDESGMPKERFSAEFPKEGPSILRIQQVVRGDSAAYFCASSPETGVPGNTIYFGEGSWLTVV.